These 18 T cell receptor beta chains were sequenced from one sample in a study of cytomegalovirus exposure and HLA in healthy donors. The PCR used 60 Vbeta and 13 Jbeta primers. Repertoires were generated with immunoSEQ multiplex PCR, while TCRdb's copy carries only in-frame clones and drops some. The sample holds more than 95,000 clones, roughly 9% seen once. The sequenced sample consisted of PBMCs. These receptors originate from a man under 40 in good health and CMV-seronegative.

In its sample, this clone was seen a few times. This chain joins TRBV5-8 and TRBJ2-5; D possibly corresponds to TRBD1 (7 bases). Germline CDR1 and CDR2: SGHTS and YDEGEE. This CDR3 has 16 residues. V lost 6 bases and J 5 bases, leaving 23 bases between the germline ends. The CDR3 DNA follows: TGTGCCAGCATCTCCGGGTGGAGGGGGCTCCAGGAGACCCAGTACTTC. This translates into CASISGWRGLQETQYF. The full variable domain, rest sourced from reference TRBV5-8 and TRBJ2-5, is EAGVTQSPTHLIKTRGQQATLRCSPISGHTSVYWYQQALGLGLQFLLWYDEGEERNRGNFPPRFSGRQFPNYSSELNVNALELEDSALYLCASISGWRGLQETQYFGPGTRLLVL.

V usage is TRBV12-5 and J usage is TRBJ2-7; 13 bases agree with TRBD2. The CDR3 totals 16 residues. The germline V gene encodes CDR1 LGHNT and CDR2 FRNRAP. V lost 6 bases to trimming and J lost 4 bases; unmatched junction nucleotides: 9. The CDR3 here is CASGRGLAGNRYEQYF. In DNA, the CDR3 is TGTGCTAGTGGAAGGGGACTAGCGGGGAATAGGTACGAGCAGTACTTC.

The rearrangement links TRBV18 to TRBJ2-3; 9 bases are shared with TRBD1. With V trimmed by 3 bases and J by 0 bases, 1 base remained unmatched. Germline CDR1 KGHSH, CDR2 LQKENI. This CDR3 comprises 15 residues. CDR3: CASSPGQGSTDTQYF. The CDR3 region has the DNA TGTGCCAGCTCACCCGGACAGGGGAGCACAGATACGCAGTATTTT.

The V and J genes are TRBV27 and TRBJ2-4; possibly TRBD2 for D (5 bases). This CDR3 is built from 13 residues. The germline V and J ends were trimmed by 8 bases and 7 bases, with 15 bases remaining between them. Germline V CDR1 and CDR2: MNHEY, SMNVEV (reference sequence). The CDR3 sequence is CASARAGWNIQYF. In nucleotides, the CDR3 is TGTGCCAGCGCCCGGGCGGGTTGGAACATTCAGTACTTC.

The sample holds a few counts of this clone. This chain joins TRBV11-2 and TRBJ2-2; 11 bases fit TRBD1. Germline V gene sequence: CDR1 SGHAT, CDR2 FQNNGV. V gave up 1 base and J gave up 7 bases; unmatched junction bases: 2. CDR3 length: 15 amino acids. The DNA for the CDR3 is TGTGCCAGCAGCTTAGGGACAGGGGGCTACGGGGAGCTGTTTTTT. Translating it yields CASSLGTGGYGELFF.

The chain has TRBV30 and TRBJ1-2, with D uncertain. Germline CDR1 is GTSNPN and CDR2 is SVGIG (reference sequence). V was clipped by 4 bases and J by 0 bases, with 6 bases between them. The CDR3 length is 12 residues. The CDR3 is CAWIRANYGYTF. The DNA of the CDR3 is TGTGCCTGGATAAGAGCTAACTATGGCTACACCTTC.

The chain has TRBV6-1 and TRBJ1-5; TRBD1 matches 7 bases. After removal of 4 bases from V and 3 bases from J, the junction contained 3 bases not matched to a gene. The CDR3 loop spans 14 amino acids. Germline V gene lookup returns CDR1 MNHNS and CDR2 SASEGT. The CDR3 here is CASSGDSFNQPQHF. The CDR3 DNA sequence: TGTGCCAGCAGTGGGGACAGCTTCAATCAGCCCCAGCATTTT.

This clone was found a few times. The chain uses TRBV14 and TRBJ1-4; D gene uncertain. Trimming shortened V by 0 bases and J by 8 bases, and 16 bases separated the two germline ends. This CDR3 is 16 amino acids long. Germline lookup yields CDR1 SGHDN and CDR2 FVKESK. Here the CDR3 DNA reads TGTGCCAGCAGCCAAGATCACGGGCAGAGGGAGGAAAAACTGTTTTTT. Residues: CASSQDHGQREEKLFF.

This clone was observed a few times. J is TRBJ2-5 and V is TRBV2, with D perhaps TRBD2 (6 bases). The CDR3 is made up of 14 amino acids. V was cut by 5 bases and J by 5 bases, with 15 bases left in between. The germline V gene has CDR1 SNHLY and CDR2 FYNNEI. DNA of the CDR3: TGTGCCAGCAGTCCTAATAGGGGAGGCGAGACCCAGTACTTC. As protein: CASSPNRGGETQYF. The whole variable domain, remainder taken from reference TRBV2 and TRBJ2-5, is EPEVTQTPSHQVTQMGQEVILRCVPISNHLYFYWYRQILGQKVEFLVSFYNNEISEKSEIFDDQFSVERPDGSNFTLKIRSTKLEDSAMYFCASSPNRGGETQYFGPGTRLLVL.

This clone was observed a few times. The CDR3 DNA follows: TGCGCCAGCGCCCCGGGACAGGGTGTGGAGACCCAGTACTTC. This gives the protein CASAPGQGVETQYF. The chain combines TRBV5-1 with TRBJ2-5, with TRBD1 matching over 9 bases. J was trimmed by 5 bases and V by 7 bases; bases with no gene match: 9. Germline-derived CDR1 and CDR2 are SGHRS and YFSETQ. CDR3 length: 14 amino acids. The whole variable domain, remainder taken from reference TRBV5-1 and TRBJ2-5, is KAGVTQTPRYLIKTRGQQVTLSCSPISGHRSVSWYQQTPGQGLQFLFEYFSETQRNKGNFPGRFSGRQFSNSRSEMNVSTLELGDSALYLCASAPGQGVETQYFGPGTRLLVL.

There are a few counts of this clone. The chain has TRBV11-2 and TRBJ1-1, with 7 bases identical to TRBD1. V gave up 5 bases and J gave up 3 bases; unmatched junction bases: 6. This CDR3 region has 14 residues. Germline CDR1 is SGHAT and CDR2 is FQNNGV. The CDR3 sequence: CASSRQGADTEAFF. DNA for the CDR3: TGTGCCAGCAGCCGACAGGGAGCGGACACTGAAGCTTTCTTT.

There are a few counts of this clone. The chain joins TRBV19 to TRBJ1-2; D remains ambiguous. Trimming shortened V by 4 bases and J by 8 bases, and 26 bases separated the two germline ends. Germline V gives CDR1 LNHDA, CDR2 SQIVND (reference sequence). CDR3 length equals 17 residues. The CDR3 reads CASSTSLPDGVIEGYTF. CDR3 coding DNA: TGTGCCAGTAGTACCTCCCTACCCGACGGAGTCATCGAGGGCTACACCTTC.

The chain employs TRBV5-4 and TRBJ2-5; possible D gene TRBD2, 5 bases. The V and J ends lost 0 bases and 3 bases respectively, with 9 bases between them. Germline CDR1 and CDR2: SGHNT and YYREEE (reference sequence). CDR3 length: 14 amino acids. CDR3 coding DNA: TGTGCCAGCAGCTTGGTAGCGAACAAAGAGACCCAGTACTTC. Its protein is CASSLVANKETQYF.

The V and J genes are TRBV28 and TRBJ1-2; possible D gene TRBD1, 5 bases. CDR3 length equals 16 residues. The V end lost 5 bases, the J end lost 4 bases, and 20 bases lay between the germline ends. Germline V lookup: CDR1 MDHEN, CDR2 SYDVKM. CDR3 residues: CASSSPRSTALYGYTF. The CDR3 nucleotides read TGTGCCAGCAGTAGCCCACGTTCGACAGCCCTCTATGGCTACACCTTC.

This clone turned up a few times. The gene calls are TRBV5-4 and TRBJ1-6, with D maybe TRBD1 (5 bases). This CDR3 is 15 amino acids long. Germline V gene data show CDR1 as SGHNT and CDR2 as YYREEE (reference sequence). Deletions cut 0 bases from V and 7 bases from J, with 11 bases between. CDR3 amino acids: CASSLGVGQNSPLHF. CDR3 DNA sequence: TGTGCCAGCAGCTTGGGGGTGGGGCAAAATTCACCCCTCCACTTT.

This clone was seen a few times. This rearrangement joins TRBV2 to TRBJ2-7; D may be TRBD1 (6 bases). Germline lookup yields CDR1 SNHLY and CDR2 FYNNEI. The CDR3 has 15 amino acids. Trimming took 0 bases from V and 3 from J, leaving 12 bases between them. The chain's CDR3 is CASSEALLDSYEQYF. CDR3 nucleotide sequence: TGTGCCAGCAGTGAAGCGCTTCTGGACAGCTACGAGCAGTACTTC.

This clone has more than one count but fewer than ten. The chain is built from TRBV7-9 and TRBJ2-3; a weak D match, TRBD2 (6 bases). Germline V CDR1 and CDR2: SEHNR, FQNEAQ (reference sequence). The V gene lost 4 bases and the J gene lost 4 bases, with 9 bases spanning the gap. The CDR3 has 13 residues. The CDR3 protein is CASSSDYSDTQYF. DNA of the CDR3: TGTGCCAGCAGCTCGGACTATTCAGATACGCAGTATTTT.

This rearrangement joins TRBV19 to TRBJ1-2; 7 nucleotides line up with TRBD1. Germline CDR1 reads LNHDA; CDR2 reads SQIVND (reference sequence). V shed 5 bases and J 4 bases; nucleotides not matched to a gene: 7. This CDR3 comprises 14 residues. The CDR3 bases are TGTGCCAGTAGTGCCGCCGGGACAGCCTATGGCTACACCTTC. Amino acid sequence: CASSAAGTAYGYTF.